Sequencing of this T cell receptor (beta chain) was carried out in a study of blood T cell repertoires in COVID-19. About the research overall: T cells, B-cell-depleted T cells, or PBMCs supplied cDNA or gDNA.

The V end lost 8 bases, the J end lost 1 base, and 11 bases lay between the germline ends. Germline V gene lookup returns CDR1 MNHEY and CDR2 SVGAGI. The CDR3 runs to 13 residues. This clone occurred a few times. Original data processing: From reference gene primer amplification, estimates of nucleated cell counts were derived. Using immunoSEQ multiplex PCR, the repertoire was profiled, and TCRdb retains in-frame clones only, with some absent. The V and J calls and clone size were taken over from that table, and D and trimming were inferred from the DNA. The sample yields 150,000 to 180,000 clones, approximately 85% seen once. The Seattle site enrolled patients during active infection and followed them longitudinally.

The specimen sequenced was peripheral blood. The origin of this receptor is a man in his sixties with COVID-19, enrolled during active disease. The rearrangement joins TRBV6-5 to TRBJ1-1; a weak D match, TRBD1 (6 bases). This CDR3 reads CASRDTSNTEAFF. In nucleotides, the CDR3 is TGTGCCAGCCGGGACACGTCGAACACTGAAGCTTTCTTT.